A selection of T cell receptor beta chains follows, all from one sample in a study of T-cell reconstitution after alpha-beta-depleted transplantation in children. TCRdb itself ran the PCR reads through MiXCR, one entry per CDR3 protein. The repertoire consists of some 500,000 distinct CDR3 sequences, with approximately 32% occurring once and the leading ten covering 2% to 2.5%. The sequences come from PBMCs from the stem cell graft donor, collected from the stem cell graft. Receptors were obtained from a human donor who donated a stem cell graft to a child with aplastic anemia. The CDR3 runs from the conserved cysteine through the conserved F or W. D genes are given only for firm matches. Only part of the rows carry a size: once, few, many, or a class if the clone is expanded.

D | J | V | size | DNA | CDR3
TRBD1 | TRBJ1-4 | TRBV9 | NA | TGTGCCAGCAGCGTAGACGACAGGGAAGGAGAAAAACTGTTTTTT | CASSVDDREGEKLFF
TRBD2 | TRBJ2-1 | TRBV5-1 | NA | TGCGCCAGCAGCTGGACCGCGGGAGTGGGGAATGAGCAGTTCTTC | CASSWTAGVGNEQFF
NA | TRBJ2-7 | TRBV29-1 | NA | TGCAGCGTTGTACAGAGTAACGACGAGCAGTACTTC | CSVVQSNDEQYF
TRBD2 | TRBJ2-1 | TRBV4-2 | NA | TGTGCCAGCAGCCAAGGCCAGACTAGCGGGAGCGTCCATGAGCAGTTCTTC | CASSQGQTSGSVHEQFF
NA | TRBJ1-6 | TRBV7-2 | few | TGTGCCAGCAGCTCGCCTGGAGGCAGATTACAATCACCCCTCCACTTT | CASSSPGGRLQSPLHF
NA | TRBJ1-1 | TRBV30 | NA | TGTGCCTGGAGTGTAGAGGCGCGAGGGGCTAAAGCTTTCTTT | CAWSVEARGAKAFF
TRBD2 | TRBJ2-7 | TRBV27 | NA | TGTGCCAGCAGCCCCCGTTCGGGGGGGAGAGACGAGCAGTACTTC | CASSPRSGGRDEQYF
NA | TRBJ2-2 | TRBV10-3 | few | TGTGCCATCAGTGCCACTAGTACCGGGGAGCTGTTTTTT | CAISATSTGELFF
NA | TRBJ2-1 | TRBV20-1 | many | TGCAGTGCTCTAGGACTGAATGAGCAGTTCTTC | CSALGLNEQFF
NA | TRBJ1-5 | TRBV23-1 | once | TGCGCCAGCAGTCCCTCCTCGCTGATTTACAAATATAGCAATCAGCCCCAGCATTTT | CASSPSSLIYKYSNQPQHF
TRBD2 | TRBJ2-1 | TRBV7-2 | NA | TGTGCCAGCAGCTTAGAGGTAGCGGGAGCTCGGTTCTTC | CASSLEVAGARFF
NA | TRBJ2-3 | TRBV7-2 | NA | TGTACCAGCAGCTTATGGACGCTGCACACAGATACGCAGTATTTT | CTSSLWTLHTDTQYF
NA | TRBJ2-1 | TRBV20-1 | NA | TGCAGTGCTTTCGGCGGGCAGGGCCGCTCCTACAATGAGCAGTTCTTC | CSAFGGQGRSYNEQFF
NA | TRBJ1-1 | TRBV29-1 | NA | TGCAGCGTACCACTTTTTGGCACTGAAGCTTTCTTT | CSVPLFGTEAFF
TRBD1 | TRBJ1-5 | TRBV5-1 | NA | TGCGCCAGCAGCTTGGGGACAGGGCTCGGTCAGCCCCAGCATTTT | CASSLGTGLGQPQHF
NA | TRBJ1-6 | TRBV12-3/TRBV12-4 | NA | TGTGCCAGCAGTTCGAATACAAGAATCGAATCACCCCTCCACTTT | CASSSNTRIESPLHF
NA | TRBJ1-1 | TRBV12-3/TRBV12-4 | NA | TGTGCCAGCAAAGCTAACACTGAAGCTTTCTTT | CASKANTEAFF
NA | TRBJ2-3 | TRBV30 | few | TGTGCCTGGAGGATCAGGGGCACAGATACGCAGTATTTT | CAWRIRGTDTQYF
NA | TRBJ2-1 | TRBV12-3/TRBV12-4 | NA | TGTGCCAGCACGGACTTAGGGGTTTTGAATGAGCAGTTCTTC | CASTDLGVLNEQFF
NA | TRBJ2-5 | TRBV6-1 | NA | TGTGCCAGCAGTGCCTACAGGGCCCAAGGGGAGACCCAGTACTTC | CASSAYRAQGETQYF
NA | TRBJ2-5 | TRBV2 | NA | TGTGCCAGCAGTGTAACAGCGGCTCAAGAGACCCAGTACTTC | CASSVTAAQETQYF
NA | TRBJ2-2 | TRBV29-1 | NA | TGCAGCGTTGAGTCCGACCCAGGGGAGCTGTTTTTT | CSVESDPGELFF
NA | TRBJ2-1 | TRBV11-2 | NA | TGTGCCAGCAGCCAGTGGGTCCGGGAACGACGCTCCTACAATGAGCAGTTCTTC | CASSQWVRERRSYNEQFF
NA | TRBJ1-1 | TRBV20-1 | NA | TGCAGTGCTAGAGATGCGGGGCCTGAAGCTTTCTTT | CSARDAGPEAFF
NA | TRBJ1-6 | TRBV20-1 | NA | TGCAGTGCTACCGAACAGGGAAGCAGGTCACCCCTCCACTTT | CSATEQGSRSPLHF
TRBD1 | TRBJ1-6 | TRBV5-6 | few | TGTGCCAGCAGCTTGGCCAGGGGGACAGGGAGATCACCCCTCCACTTT | CASSLARGTGRSPLHF
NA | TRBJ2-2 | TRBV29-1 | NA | TGCAGCGTTTTTCGGGCCACCGGGGAGCTGTTTTTT | CSVFRATGELFF
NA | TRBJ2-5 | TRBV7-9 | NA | TGTGCCAGCAGCTTAGACAGTGGTGAGACCCAGTACTTC | CASSLDSGETQYF
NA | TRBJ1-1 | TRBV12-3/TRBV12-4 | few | TGTGCCAGCAGTGGCAGGGAACCTGTGGACACTGAAGCTTTCTTT | CASSGREPVDTEAFF
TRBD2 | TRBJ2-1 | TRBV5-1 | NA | TGCGCCAGCAGCTTGAGGTCTAGCGGGAGCCCCGTCTCCTACAATGAGCAGTTCTTC | CASSLRSSGSPVSYNEQFF
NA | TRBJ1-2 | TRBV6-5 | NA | TGTGCCAGCAGTTACCTCAGGGTCAGCGGCTACACCTTC | CASSYLRVSGYTF
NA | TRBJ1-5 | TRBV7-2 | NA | TGTGCCAGCAGCTTAAGGGAAGGGAGCAATCAGCCCCAGCATTTT | CASSLREGSNQPQHF
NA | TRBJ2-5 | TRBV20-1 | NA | TGCAGTGCTGGCGACCGGGTTCAAGAGACCCAGTACTTC | CSAGDRVQETQYF
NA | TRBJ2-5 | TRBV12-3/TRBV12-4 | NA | TGTGCCAGCAGTCTCGGGGGCAGGACCTACCAAGAGACCCAGTACTTC | CASSLGGRTYQETQYF
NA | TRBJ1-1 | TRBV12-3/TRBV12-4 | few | TGTGCCAGCAGTTTAAGTTTGGGAGCTGAAGCTTTCTTT | CASSLSLGAEAFF
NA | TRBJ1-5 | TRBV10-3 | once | TGTGCCATCAGTGCCTCCACAGATCAGCCCCAGCATTTT | CAISASTDQPQHF
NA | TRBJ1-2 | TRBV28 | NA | TGTGCCAGCAGGGAAACAGGCTCCCCCGGCTCCACCTTC | CASRETGSPGSTF
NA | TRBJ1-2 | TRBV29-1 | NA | TGCAGCGTTGCTCTCAGGATGGGGGGCTACACCTTC | CSVALRMGGYTF
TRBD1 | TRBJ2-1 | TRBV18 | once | TGTGCCAGCTCACCAAATAACCGGGACAGGTCCTACAATGAGCAGTTCTTC | CASSPNNRDRSYNEQFF
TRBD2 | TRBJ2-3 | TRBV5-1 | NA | TGCGCCAGCAGCTTGGGCGGGAGGGCCTCAGATACGCAGTATTTT | CASSLGGRASDTQYF
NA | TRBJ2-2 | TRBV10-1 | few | TGCGCCAGCAGTGAACAGGCGAACACCGGGGAGCTGTTTTTT | CASSEQANTGELFF
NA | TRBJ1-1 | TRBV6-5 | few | TGTGCCAGCAGTTATTCCTTTAAATACACTGAAGCTTTCTTT | CASSYSFKYTEAFF
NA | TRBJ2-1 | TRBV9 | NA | TGTGCCAGCAGCGGGGCCGGAAAGCGGGCTCACAATGAGCAGTTCTTC | CASSGAGKRAHNEQFF
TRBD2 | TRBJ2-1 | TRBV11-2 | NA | TGTGCCAGCAGCCTCCCCTCGACTAGCGGGAGGGCCTACAATGAGCAGTTCTTC | CASSLPSTSGRAYNEQFF
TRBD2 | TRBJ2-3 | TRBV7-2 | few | TGTGCCAGCAGCTCGGGACTAGCGGGAGTTGGAGATACGCAGTATTTT | CASSSGLAGVGDTQYF
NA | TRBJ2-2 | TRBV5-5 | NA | TGTGCCAGCAGCCCCTTTATAGACCGGGAGCTGTTTTTT | CASSPFIDRELFF
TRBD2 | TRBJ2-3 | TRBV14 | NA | TGTGCCAGCAGCAAGATCAGCGGGAATATTAACACAGATACGCAGTATTTT | CASSKISGNINTDTQYF
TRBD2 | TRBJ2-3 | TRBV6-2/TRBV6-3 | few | TGTGCCAGCAGTTACCTAGCGGGAGACACAGATACGCAGTATTTT | CASSYLAGDTDTQYF
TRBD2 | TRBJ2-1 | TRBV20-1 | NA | TGCAGAGGCCAAGGGGACACCAGACTAGCGGGAGTGCATGAGCAGTTCTTC | CRGQGDTRLAGVHEQFF